These T cell receptor beta chains were read from a single sample in a study of cytomegalovirus exposure and HLA in healthy donors. Sequenced by immunoSEQ multiplex PCR; TCRdb stores in-frame clones only, minus some. The sample comprises around 200,000 clones, about three quarters of which are singletons, and around 16% rests with the top ten. Sequencing input: PBMCs. These receptor sequences come from a man aged 40-50 years in good health and CMV-seronegative. The conserved cysteine and the conserved F or W are not part of the CDR3 here. A D gene is named only where the DNA matches it firmly.

d_call: -; v_call: TRBV29-1; cdr3_aa: SVGYRGDTEAF
d_call: TRBD1; v_call: TRBV7-6; cdr3_aa: ASSLPGQGALF
d_call: -; v_call: TRBV5-1; cdr3_aa: ASSLIVGSTDTQY
d_call: TRBD1; v_call: TRBV7-8; cdr3_aa: ASSSTTGTVYGYT
d_call: -; v_call: TRBV28; cdr3_aa: ASSLGTGRGNQPQH
d_call: TRBD1; v_call: TRBV28; cdr3_aa: ASTPDGETGGLDTQY
d_call: -; v_call: TRBV7-8; cdr3_aa: ASSYDRNIQY
d_call: TRBD1; v_call: TRBV27; cdr3_aa: ASSSLDRDRGEQY
d_call: TRBD1; v_call: TRBV11-1; cdr3_aa: ASSLNSGQNTDTQY
d_call: TRBD1; v_call: TRBV5-6; cdr3_aa: ASSLQQGAGNQPQH
d_call: TRBD1; v_call: TRBV2; cdr3_aa: ASSGDRVTEAF
d_call: -; v_call: TRBV4-2; cdr3_aa: ASSQDNSPGGEKLF
d_call: TRBD2; v_call: TRBV7-9; cdr3_aa: ASSLRLARYQETQY
d_call: TRBD2; v_call: TRBV11-2; cdr3_aa: ASSLVVSGVGEQF
d_call: TRBD1; v_call: TRBV2; cdr3_aa: ASSDFIRQGRYGGELF
d_call: -; v_call: TRBV25-1; cdr3_aa: ASSEYEFGSYEQY
d_call: -; v_call: TRBV29-1; cdr3_aa: SVGPRTGGATYEQY
d_call: TRBD2; v_call: TRBV2; cdr3_aa: VIHGGAPGEQF
d_call: TRBD2; v_call: TRBV28; cdr3_aa: ASSPWVLAGRPYEQY
d_call: -; v_call: TRBV2; cdr3_aa: ASSEQGMNTEAF
d_call: TRBD1; v_call: TRBV18; cdr3_aa: ASSPGQIFSNQPQH
d_call: TRBD2; v_call: TRBV28; cdr3_aa: ASSFRLAGRETQY
d_call: TRBD1; v_call: TRBV7-9; cdr3_aa: ASSSPPDRRQNYGYT
d_call: TRBD1; v_call: TRBV10-3; cdr3_aa: AISERTGVTYEQY
d_call: -; v_call: TRBV29-1; cdr3_aa: SVAEETQY
d_call: TRBD2; v_call: TRBV28; cdr3_aa: ASSFLREGRAAQY
d_call: TRBD1; v_call: TRBV6-5; cdr3_aa: ASSSLRQGAYEQY
d_call: TRBD1; v_call: TRBV5-8; cdr3_aa: AKPGQGISGANVLT
d_call: -; v_call: TRBV5-6; cdr3_aa: ASSLGGTQY
d_call: TRBD1; v_call: TRBV28; cdr3_aa: ASRPQGPMENYGYT
d_call: -; v_call: TRBV6-5; cdr3_aa: ASSPGRGNNNEQF
d_call: -; v_call: TRBV11-2; cdr3_aa: ASSLKVVAAGGPSYEQY
d_call: TRBD1; v_call: TRBV23-1; cdr3_aa: ASSQSLTGDLYGYT
d_call: TRBD2; v_call: TRBV5-1; cdr3_aa: ASSLAPSGGSDTQY
d_call: TRBD1; v_call: TRBV6-6; cdr3_aa: ASSYGTGAFPLH
d_call: -; v_call: TRBV2; cdr3_aa: ASIWQMNTEAF
d_call: TRBD1; v_call: TRBV6-5; cdr3_aa: ASRPTGDTGELF
d_call: -; v_call: TRBV11-2; cdr3_aa: ASSLDLRGTGGKQFGTQY
d_call: -; v_call: TRBV15; cdr3_aa: ATSRERTSRAF
d_call: -; v_call: TRBV7-2; cdr3_aa: ASSLVQQTEAF